This note documents a single T cell receptor beta chain sequence. Its antigen has not been determined. Per-base qualities were not stored, and no clone one base away is much larger. The data derive from a study of MAIT cells during Salmonella Paratyphi A infection (dated by TCRdb to 2016 to 2017). Context from the whole study: A single dose of 1-5x10^3 CFU of S. Paratyphi A strain NVGH308 was swallowed by adult volunteers aged 18 to 60. Diagnosed volunteers received ciprofloxacin 500 mg twice daily for 14 days starting at diagnosis.

The V and J ends are trimmed by 2 bases and 0 bases, leaving 11 bases between them. From cysteine to phenylalanine, the CDR3 is 17 amino acids long. Kept here is only the CDR3 DNA, which spans 51 bases and is read in frame from base 1. The germline V gene encodes CDR1 MNHEY and CDR2 SVGEGT. Libraries came from 5' RACE. Two rounds of PCR with Phusion High-Fidelity polymerase amplified TCRbeta, with sample-specific barcodes added in the primers. Template-switch cDNA synthesis with SMARTScribe reverse transcriptase and a TRBC-specific primer was used to generate TCRbeta libraries. After barcoding, samples were pooled and then prepared using the NEBNext Ultra DNA Library Prep Kit for Illumina. Libraries were sequenced on an Illumina MiSeq with the MiSeq reagent kit v2, 300 cycles. Per the source publication's procedure: Reads were demultiplexed by barcode with Jemultiplexer and aligned with MiTCR using default parameters. VDJtools filtered out non-functional sequences; clonotypes were defined by amino acid sequence, with frequencies based on assigned sequence reads. Clonal space homeostasis binned clonotypes by frequency as over-represented (0.05-1), large, medium and small. TCRdb passed the public sequencing reads through fastp at Q25 and MiXCR, retaining productive beta sequences. All rows with the same CDR3 protein become a single entry with the most common DNA and genes. These V and J calls derive from TCRdb rather than the authors' analysis. The sample data list roughly 640 distinct CDR3 sequences, and under 30% of these were observed just once. 30% of the sample is taken by the ten largest.

Findings and caveats that apply to the study as a whole: Space occupied by over-represented MAIT clonotypes fell significantly from baseline to mid-infection (roughly 0.17 to 0.10), with no significant post-infection difference. MAIT cell TRBV usage was oligoclonal with a preference for TRBV20 and TRBV6, and infection did not appear to change this usage. Although the availability of volunteer samples limited sample sizes, the sizes were judged adequate for detecting differences between groups. More expansion or contraction among the top five MAIT clonotypes was shown in diagnosed volunteers than in healthy controls (around 0.5 versus 0.13), suggesting infection-driven repertoire reshaping.

Explained via the paper, the time point label denotes: mid-infection, around enteric fever diagnosis. MAIT cells, defined as Valpha7.2+ CD161+ T cells, were identified and sorted by flow cytometry. In roughly six volunteers who developed enteric fever after controlled oral challenge with live Salmonella Paratyphi A, circulating MAIT cell TCRbeta repertoires were profiled over time. MAIT cell samples were contributed by each diagnosed volunteer at pre-infection, mid-infection and post-infection timepoints. Enteric fever was diagnosed on the basis of Paratyphi A bacteremia and/or persistent fever above 38 degrees C lasting more than 12 hours. Challenged volunteers were diagnosed with infection sometime between day 4 and day 7 after challenge. For RNA extraction, roughly 5,000 to 11,000 MAIT cells from each sample were sorted straight into RNAqueous-Micro lysis buffer. Lymphoprep gradient centrifugation was used to isolate peripheral blood mononuclear cells from blood samples and leukocyte cones. Cells were sorted on either a BD FACSAria Fusion or a BD FACSAria III sorter.

The clonotype comes from a person between 18 and 75 years old who was deliberately infected with Salmonella Paratyphi A in a paratyphoid fever challenge study. The chain links TRBV6-2 or TRBV6-3 with TRBJ2-6; the D segment cannot be called with confidence. The material was MAIT cells from blood, obtained at the middle sampling point of the challenge study. The CDR3 reads CASSYRVLPSGANVLTF. The nucleotide sequence is given as TGTGCCAGCAGTTACAGGGTTCTACCCTCTGGGGCCAACGTCCTGACTTTC.